These 23 T cell receptor beta chains were sequenced from one sample in a study of blood T cell repertoires in COVID-19. TCRdb keeps only in-frame clones here, not all; method: immunoSEQ multiplex PCR. The sample holds about 150,000 clones, approximately 88% seen once. The specimen sequenced was PBMCs or T cells enriched from blood (not recorded which). These TCRs come from a woman aged 25 to 39 with acute COVID-19.

There are many counts of this clone. The rearrangement uses TRBV25-1 and TRBJ2-1; 9 positions match TRBD1. Trimming cost V 3 bases and J 7 bases; bases outside gene matches: 7. The germline CDR1 and CDR2 sequences are MGHDK and SYGVNS. This CDR3 spans 15 amino acids. CDR3 sequence (DNA): TGTGCCAGCAGTGACCGGGACAGGGTATCGAATGAGCAGTTCTTC. Protein sequence: CASSDRDRVSNEQFF. The whole variable domain, filled in from reference TRBV25-1 and TRBJ2-1, reads EADIYQTPRYLVIGTGKKITLECSQTMGHDKMYWYQQDPGMELHLIHYSYGVNSTEKGDLSSESTVSRIRTEHFPLTLESARPSHTSQYLCASSDRDRVSNEQFFGPGTRLTVL.

The V call is TRBV21-1, the J call TRBJ1-6. TRBV21-1 is labeled a pseudogene. There are 18 residues in the CDR3. The CDR3 loop reads CASSKTSRRSSYNSPLHF. As DNA, the CDR3 is TGTGCCAGCAGCAAAACCTCTAGACGGAGCTCCTATAATTCACCCCTCCACTTT.

This clone has a handful of counts. This sequence joins TRBV11-2 and TRBJ2-3, with TRBD2 identical over 11 bases. V dropped 5 bases and J dropped 4; count of bases not matched to a gene: 8. The CDR3 has 16 amino acids. Germline values: CDR1 SGHAT, CDR2 FQNNGV. The CDR3 spells CASSPIAGGPADTQYF. The CDR3 nucleotides read TGTGCCAGCAGCCCCATAGCGGGAGGGCCCGCAGATACGCAGTATTTT.

The V gene is TRBV10-3, the J gene TRBJ2-1; TRBD2 agrees at 9 bases. Germline assignment: CDR1 ENHRY and CDR2 SYGVKD. CDR3 length: 15 amino acids. V lost 8 bases and J lost 4; bases outside the gene matches: 9. The CDR3 loop reads CAIRSGSSLYNEQFF. CDR3 nucleotides: TGTGCCATCCGTAGCGGGAGCTCTTTATACAATGAGCAGTTCTTC.

In its sample, this clone was seen a few times. CDR3 sequence (DNA): TGTGCCAGCAGTTCCTACTCGACTCTGGCCGTATCCTACGAGCAGTACTTC. Protein product: CASSSYSTLAVSYEQYF. The chain employs TRBV28 and TRBJ2-7; no clear D. Trimming left V 4 bases short and J 1 base short, with 20 bases between. Germline V gene lookup returns CDR1 MDHEN and CDR2 SYDVKM. The length of the CDR3 is 17 residues.

In its sample, this clone was seen once. The CDR3 protein is CASSGDRGSNQPQHF. The DNA of the CDR3 is TGTGCCAGCAGTGGGGACAGGGGAAGCAATCAGCCCCAGCATTTT. The chain has TRBV2 and TRBJ1-5, with 10 nucleotides matching TRBD1. V trimming: 4 bases; J trimming: 1 base; junction bases outside the gene matches: 1. The germline CDR1 and CDR2 sequences are SNHLY and FYNNEI. This CDR3 is built from 15 residues.

The rearrangement links TRBV5-4 to TRBJ2-3, with 8 bases fitting TRBD2. CDR1 and CDR2 (germline): SGHNT, YYREEE (reference sequence). There are 16 residues in the CDR3. Trimming took 2 bases from V and 4 from J; bases not matched to a gene: 9. CDR3 in DNA: TGTGCCAGCAGCTTTTCTGGCGGGAGGAGGCCAGATACGCAGTATTTT. Its protein product is CASSFSGGRRPDTQYF.

The V and J genes are TRBV15 and TRBJ2-2; TRBD2 matches 10 bases. CDR3 length equals 16 residues. Germline V gene lookup returns CDR1 LNHNV and CDR2 YYDKDF (reference sequence). The junction had 6 bases not matched to a gene; V was cut back by 5 bases and J by 3 bases. CDR3 bases: TGTGCCACCAGCCCCGGGACTAGCGATCACACCGGGGAGCTGTTTTTT. Its translation: CATSPGTSDHTGELFF.

The chain joins TRBV29-1 to TRBJ1-1; 7 bases map to TRBD1. J lost 1 base, V lost 5 bases, and 7 bases had no gene match. From germline, CDR1 is SQVTM and CDR2 ANQGSEA. The CDR3 covers 14 residues. CDR3 loop: CSVHRGLANTEAFF. Here the CDR3 DNA reads TGCAGCGTTCACAGGGGCTTAGCGAACACTGAAGCTTTCTTT.

The chain carries TRBV5-1 and TRBJ1-5; tentatively, D is TRBD1 (6 bases). This CDR3 has 18 residues. Germline CDR1 is SGHRS and CDR2 is YFSETQ. V lost 5 bases and J 6 bases, leaving 27 bases between the germline ends. The CDR3 protein is CASRTSTRALGGGQPQHF. The DNA of the CDR3 is TGCGCCAGCAGGACCTCCACACGGGCGTTAGGGGGGGGTCAGCCCCAGCATTTT.

The rearrangement links TRBV6-2 or TRBV6-3 to TRBJ1-1; 7 nucleotides agree with TRBD1. Germline V gives CDR1 MNHEY, CDR2 SVGEGT. The CDR3 runs 14 residues. Trimming at V came to 2 bases and at J to 6 bases, leaving 6 bases not matched to a gene. The CDR3 nucleotides read TGTGCCAGCAGTTACAAGGAGGGGGCGGCTGAAGCTTTCTTT. Encoded protein: CASSYKEGAAEAFF.

This clone has only one observation. The CDR3 DNA is TGTGCCAGCGCTACCTTACCCGGGGAGCTGTTTTTT. It translates to CASATLPGELFF. V and J are TRBV11-2 and TRBJ2-2; D is unclear. CDR3 size: 12 residues. Germline V lookup: CDR1 SGHAT, CDR2 FQNNGV. Trimming removed 8 bases at V and 6 bases at J, with 10 bases between.

This clone is a singleton in its sample. The chain combines TRBV15 with TRBJ2-1; D might be TRBD1 (5 bases). The germline CDR1 and CDR2 sequences are LNHNV and YYDKDF (reference sequence). This CDR3 is 15 amino acids long. Trimming shortened V by 4 bases and J by 2 bases, and 12 bases separated the two germline ends. Here the CDR3 reads CATSKQVEAYNEQFF. DNA of the CDR3: TGTGCCACCAGCAAACAGGTGGAAGCCTACAATGAGCAGTTCTTC.

The J gene is TRBJ1-4, the V gene TRBV7-2; TRBD1 matches at 8 bases. Germline values: CDR1 SGHTA, CDR2 FQGNSA. CDR3 length: 15 residues. J lost 8 bases, V lost 2 bases, and 7 bases had no gene match. Written as DNA, the CDR3 is TGTGCCAGCAGCTTAACAGGACAGGGTAGAGAAAAACTGTTTTTT. Its translation is CASSLTGQGREKLFF.

The rearrangement links TRBV27 to TRBJ1-1; 11 nucleotides match TRBD1. Germline assignment: CDR1 MNHEY and CDR2 SMNVEV (reference sequence). Trimming at V came to 6 bases and at J to 6 bases, leaving 15 bases not matched to a gene. The CDR3 extends over 17 amino acids. Here the CDR3 reads CASRAAGDRGVRSEAFF. The CDR3 DNA reads as TGTGCCAGCAGAGCCGCAGGGGACAGGGGGGTAAGGTCTGAAGCTTTCTTT.

The genes are TRBV13 and TRBJ1-1; TRBD1 matches at 8 bases. V was pared by 6 bases and J by 1 base, with 4 bases of the junction left unmatched. The germline V gene encodes CDR1 PRHDT and CDR2 FYEKMQ (reference sequence). The CDR3 is made up of 14 amino acids. Here the CDR3 reads CASSRDRPNTEAFF. Written as DNA, the CDR3 is TGTGCCAGCAGTCGGGACAGGCCGAACACTGAAGCTTTCTTT.

V usage is TRBV19 and J usage is TRBJ1-5, with 7 positions matching TRBD1. J lost 3 bases, V lost 4 bases, and 9 bases had no gene match. Germline V gives CDR1 LNHDA, CDR2 SQIVND (reference sequence). The CDR3 extends over 16 amino acids. The DNA for the CDR3 is TGTGCCAGTAGTACCCACTTCGGGACAGTCAATCAGCCCCAGCATTTT. Translating gives CASSTHFGTVNQPQHF.

To note about this clone: An end of the junction differs from the germline gene, which may be a read error. The chain recombines TRBV7-7 with TRBJ2-3, with 9 bases fitting TRBD1. The CDR3 has 15 residues. From germline, CDR1 is SSHAT and CDR2 FNYEAQ (reference sequence). The CDR3 DNA follows: TGTGCTAGCAGCCCAGGACAGGGGTTTACAGATACGCAGTATTTT. Amino acid sequence: CASSPGQGFTDTQYF.

This clone was seen once. This chain uses TRBV5-4 with TRBJ2-3; 8 bases fit TRBD1. The CDR3 runs 18 residues. Germline V gene sequence: CDR1 SGHNT, CDR2 YYREEE (reference sequence). Losses at the gene ends were 4 bases for V and 2 bases for J; bases not matched to a gene: 15. CDR3 DNA sequence: TGTGCCAGCAGCCCCGAACCAGCACAGGGGGTTATCACAGATACGCAGTATTTT. This encodes CASSPEPAQGVITDTQYF.

About this clone itself: Distinct nucleotide sequences in the sample also encode this CDR3. This sequence joins TRBV5-1 and TRBJ2-1; TRBD2 is a possible D gene (5 bases). Germline values: CDR1 SGHRS, CDR2 YFSETQ. V shed 0 bases and J shed 6 bases, with 10 bases lying between them. This CDR3 comprises 14 residues. CDR3 in amino acids: CASSLDAGSNEQFF. CDR3 nucleotides: TGCGCCAGCAGCTTGGATGCGGGTTCCAATGAGCAGTTCTTC.

The chain links TRBV11-3 to TRBJ1-1; TRBD1 matches at 10 bases. This CDR3 has 15 residues. Germline V gives CDR1 SGHNT, CDR2 YENEEA. The V gene end was trimmed by 5 bases and the J gene end by 0 bases; junction bases not matched to a gene: 3. CDR3 amino acids: CASSRGQGLNTEAFF. The CDR3 DNA sequence: TGTGCCAGCAGCCGGGGACAGGGGCTGAACACTGAAGCTTTCTTT.

This chain links TRBV30 with TRBJ2-5; a weak D match, TRBD1 (5 bases). Trimming cost V 3 bases and J 0 bases, with 11 bases left between them. This CDR3 has 14 residues. From germline, CDR1 is GTSNPN and CDR2 SVGIG (reference sequence). The chain's CDR3 is CAWSLDSDQETQYF. The CDR3, as DNA: TGTGCCTGGAGCCTAGACAGTGACCAAGAGACCCAGTACTTC.

This chain joins TRBV10-3 and TRBJ2-3, with a weak D call TRBD2 (6 bases). The CDR3 sequence is 17 residues long. Per germline, CDR1 ENHRY and CDR2 SYGVKD. Trimming removed 8 bases from V and 0 bases from J, with 21 bases in between. CDR3 sequence (DNA): TGTGCCATCGGCATCGGGAATAGCGGTTCTAGCACAGATACGCAGTATTTT. Protein sequence: CAIGIGNSGSSTDTQYF.